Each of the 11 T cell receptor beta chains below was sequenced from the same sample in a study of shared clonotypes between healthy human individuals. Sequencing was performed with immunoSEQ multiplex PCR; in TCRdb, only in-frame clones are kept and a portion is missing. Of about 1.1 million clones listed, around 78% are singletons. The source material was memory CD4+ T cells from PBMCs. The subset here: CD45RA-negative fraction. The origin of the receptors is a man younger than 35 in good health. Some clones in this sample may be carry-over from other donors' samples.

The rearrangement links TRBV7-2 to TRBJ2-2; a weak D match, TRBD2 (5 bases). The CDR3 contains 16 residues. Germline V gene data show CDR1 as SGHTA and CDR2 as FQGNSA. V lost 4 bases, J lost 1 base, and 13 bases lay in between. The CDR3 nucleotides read TGTGCCAGCAGCTCCCTGTCCGGGGTGAACACCGGGGAGCTGTTTTTT. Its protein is CASSSLSGVNTGELFF.

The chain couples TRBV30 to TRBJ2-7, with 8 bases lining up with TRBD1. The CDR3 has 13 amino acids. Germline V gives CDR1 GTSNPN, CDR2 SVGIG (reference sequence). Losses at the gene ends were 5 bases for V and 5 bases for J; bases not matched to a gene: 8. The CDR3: CAWCGDRRNEQYF. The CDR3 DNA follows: TGTGCCTGGTGCGGGGACAGGAGGAACGAGCAGTACTTC.

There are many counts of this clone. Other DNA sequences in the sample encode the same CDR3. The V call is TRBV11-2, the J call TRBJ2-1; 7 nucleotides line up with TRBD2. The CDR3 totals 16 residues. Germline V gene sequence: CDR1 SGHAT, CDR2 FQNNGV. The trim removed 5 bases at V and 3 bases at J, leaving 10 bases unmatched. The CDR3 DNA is TGTGCCAGCAGCCTAAGACTAGCTAAAGTCTACAATGAGCAGTTCTTC. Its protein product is CASSLRLAKVYNEQFF.

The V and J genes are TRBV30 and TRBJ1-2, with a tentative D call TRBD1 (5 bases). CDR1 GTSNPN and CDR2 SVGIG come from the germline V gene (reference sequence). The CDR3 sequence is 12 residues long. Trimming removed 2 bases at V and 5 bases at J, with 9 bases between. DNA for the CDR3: TGTGCCTGGAGTCGGACACCTTATGGCTACACCTTC. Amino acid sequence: CAWSRTPYGYTF.

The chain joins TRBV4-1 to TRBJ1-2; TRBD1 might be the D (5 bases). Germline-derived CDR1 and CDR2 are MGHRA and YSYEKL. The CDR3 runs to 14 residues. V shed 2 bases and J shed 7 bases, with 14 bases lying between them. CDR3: CASSQLIGTLGYTF. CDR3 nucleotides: TGCGCCAGCAGCCAACTTATCGGGACTCTTGGCTACACCTTC.

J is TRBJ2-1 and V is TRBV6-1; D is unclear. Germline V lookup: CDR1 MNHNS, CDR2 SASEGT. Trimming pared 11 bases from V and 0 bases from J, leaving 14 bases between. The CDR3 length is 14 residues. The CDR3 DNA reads TGTGCCGCCAGAACCTTCAGCTCCTACAATGAGCAGTTCTTC. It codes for CAARTFSSYNEQFF.

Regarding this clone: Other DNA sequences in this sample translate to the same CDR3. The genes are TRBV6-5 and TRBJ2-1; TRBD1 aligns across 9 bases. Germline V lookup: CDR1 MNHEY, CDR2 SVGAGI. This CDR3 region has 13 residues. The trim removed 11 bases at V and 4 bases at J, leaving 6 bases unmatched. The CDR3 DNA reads TGTGCCTCCAGAGGGACAGGGTACAATGAGCAGTTCTTC. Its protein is CASRGTGYNEQFF.

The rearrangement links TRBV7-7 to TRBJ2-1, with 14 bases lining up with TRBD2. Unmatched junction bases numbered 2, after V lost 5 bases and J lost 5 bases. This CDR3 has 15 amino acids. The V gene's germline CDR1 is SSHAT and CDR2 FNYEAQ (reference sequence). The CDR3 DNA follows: TGTGCCAGCAGCCCGACTAGCGGGGGGGACAATGAGCAGTTCTTC. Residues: CASSPTSGGDNEQFF.

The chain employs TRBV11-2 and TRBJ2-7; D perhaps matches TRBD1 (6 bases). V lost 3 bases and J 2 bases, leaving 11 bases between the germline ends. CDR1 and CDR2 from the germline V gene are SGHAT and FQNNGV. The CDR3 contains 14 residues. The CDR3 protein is CASSLRTATYEQYF. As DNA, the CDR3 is TGTGCCAGCAGCTTGAGGACAGCGACCTACGAGCAGTACTTC.

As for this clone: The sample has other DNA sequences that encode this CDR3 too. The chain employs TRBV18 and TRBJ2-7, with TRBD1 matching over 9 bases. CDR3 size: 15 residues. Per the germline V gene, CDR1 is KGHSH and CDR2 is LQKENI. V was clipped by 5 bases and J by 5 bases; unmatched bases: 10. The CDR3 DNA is TGTGCCAGCTCATCCACTAGGACAGGGGACCACGAGCAGTACTTC. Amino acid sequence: CASSSTRTGDHEQYF.

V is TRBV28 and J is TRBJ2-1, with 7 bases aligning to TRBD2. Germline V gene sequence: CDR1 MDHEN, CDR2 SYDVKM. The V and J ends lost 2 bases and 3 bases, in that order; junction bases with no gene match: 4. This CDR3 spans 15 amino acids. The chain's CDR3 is CASSLGGEIYNEQFF. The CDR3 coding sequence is TGTGCCAGCAGTTTAGGGGGGGAAATCTACAATGAGCAGTTCTTC.